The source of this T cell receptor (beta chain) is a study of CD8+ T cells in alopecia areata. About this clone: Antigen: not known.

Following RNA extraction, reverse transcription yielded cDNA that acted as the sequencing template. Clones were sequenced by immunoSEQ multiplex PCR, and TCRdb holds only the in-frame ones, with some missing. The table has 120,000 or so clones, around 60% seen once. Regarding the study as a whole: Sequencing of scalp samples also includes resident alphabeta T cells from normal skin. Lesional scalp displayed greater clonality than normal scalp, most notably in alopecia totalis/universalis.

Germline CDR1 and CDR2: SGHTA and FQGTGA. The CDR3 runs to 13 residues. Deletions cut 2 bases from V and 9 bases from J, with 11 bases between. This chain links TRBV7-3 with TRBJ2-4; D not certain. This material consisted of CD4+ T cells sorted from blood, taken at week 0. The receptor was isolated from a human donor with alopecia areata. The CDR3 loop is CASSLQNGRIQYF. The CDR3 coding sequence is TGTGCCAGCAGCTTACAGAATGGGCGCATTCAGTACTTC.